This T cell receptor (beta chain) was observed in a study of pediatric ulcerative colitis (dated by TCRdb to between 2018 and 2021). Study-wide context: Pancolitis was present in several ulcerative colitis patients and left-sided colitis in two, and histology consistent with ulcerative colitis was found in all of these patients. Nine newly diagnosed, treatment-naive pediatric ulcerative colitis patients and four non-IBD control children each provided paired blood and rectal samples. Using the Pediatric Ulcerative Colitis Activity Index, two patients were classed as having mild disease, several as having moderate disease and three as having acute severe colitis. The research as a whole found: With only a few individuals, the healthy control group was small. Features of the rectal repertoire distinguished controls, mild-moderate colitis patients and acute severe colitis patients, and in acute severe colitis, rectal diversity was reduced because of clonal expansions. Because the repertoires came from total lymphocyte DNA, rare subsets such as regulatory T cells may have patterns that are not reflected. For technical reasons, substantially fewer templates were yielded by the blood samples of two patients, and these blood samples were excluded from blood-rectal overlap analysis. Compared with controls, ulcerative colitis patients showed significantly higher autologous blood-rectal clonal overlap, a finding that suggests increased T cell trafficking to inflamed tissue. Two rectal CDR3 clonotypes were detected in all ulcerative colitis patients and were not detected in any of the controls.

Reading the germline V gene gives CDR1 SQVTM and CDR2 ANQGSEA. The trim is 0 bases for V and 7 bases for J, with a gap of 9 bases between the germline ends. The CDR3 sequence holds 12 residues, the cysteine and phenylalanine included. CDR3 DNA only is kept here, 36 bases in frame from base 1. Using the immunoSEQ TRB Survey service, rearranged CDR3 beta regions were amplified from genomic DNA with multiplex V and J primers. Survey-level sequencing depth of up to 500,000 reads per sample was used to keep depth equal across samples. Libraries were purified and pooled, and sequencing was performed on Illumina technology. Per the authors' processing: Productive clonality, sample overlap, pairwise scatters, CDR3 beta length, V/D/J gene usage and productiveness were all assessed with the immunoSEQ online tools. Alongside Shannon and Simpson indices, calculated diversity was computed as the number of unique rearrangements divided by total templates, multiplied by 100. Principal component analysis used the R prcomp function and ggbiplot package on Z-score normalized data. Morisita's index was used to quantify the clonal overlap between blood and rectum within each subject. TCRdb limited this immuneACCESS table to in-frame rearrangements with V and J called. A share of clones is missing; checked studies link under half to unresolved V genes, and the rest is unexplained. The V and J calls and the clone size are those of that table, but D and trimming were determined from the DNA. The sample includes 59,000 or so clones, with around 80% observed a single time. The top ten clones comprise around 4.9% of the sample.

Before the diagnostic colonoscopy, none of the ulcerative colitis patients had been given any immunosuppressive medication. A blood sample was obtained concurrently with the colonoscopy. The Wizard kit (Promega) was used to extract genomic DNA from both blood and intestinal samples. Worth noting for this clone: Its antigen is unknown. The input lacks base qualities; no much larger clone sits a single base away.

Specimen: blood. This clonotype was sampled from a boy younger than 18 with moderate ulcerative colitis. This sequence uses TRBV29-1 and TRBJ1-1, with a weak D call of TRBD1 (6 bases match). The DNA sequence reads TGCAGCGTTGAAGACGGGGGGCATGAAGCTTTCTTT. Protein translation: CSVEDGGHEAFF. The reference TRBV29-1 and TRBJ1-1 proteins fill in what lies around the CDR3, so the full variable domain reads SAVISQKPSRDICQRGTSLTIQCQVDSQVTMMFWYRQQPGQSLTLIATANQGSEATYESGFVIDKFPISRPNLTFSTLTVSNMSPEDSSIYLCSVEDGGHEAFFGQGTRLTVV.